This section outlines one T cell receptor (beta chain) sequence together with its context. Its target is unknown. The sample is drawn from a study of shared clonotypes between healthy human individuals. Looking at the study overall: The study drew on a couple of women and a few men aged 18 to 49 as donors. Study-level points and caveats: The study found 4.5% to 5% of naive CD4 clonotypes shared across a few donors.

Clones were sequenced by immunoSEQ multiplex PCR, and TCRdb holds only the in-frame ones, with some missing. The sample lists roughly 810,000 clones; about 96% were seen once. The naive CD8 fraction comprised CD45RO-negative cells positively selected for CCR7 and excluded terminally differentiated effector memory CD45RA+ cells. The V and J ends lost 5 bases and 4 bases, in that order; junction bases with no gene match: 2. The V gene's germline CDR1 is SGHDT and CDR2 YYEEEE. The CDR3 is made up of 13 amino acids. This TCR was sampled from a man aged 30 to 39 in good health. Material: naive CD8+ T cells sorted from blood. The V and J genes are TRBV5-6 and TRBJ1-5; 8 bases agree with TRBD1. CDR3: CASSGQGNQPQHF. The DNA for the CDR3 is TGTGCCAGCAGTGGACAGGGTAATCAGCCCCAGCATTTT.